This TCR beta chain was sequenced during a study of T cells in narcolepsy. The length of the CDR3 is 16 residues. V lost 0 bases and J 11 bases, leaving 20 bases between the germline ends. Germline-derived CDR1 and CDR2 are LNHDA and SQIVND (reference sequence). Clones were read by immunoSEQ multiplex PCR, and TCRdb kept only the in-frame ones, dropping some. The sample has tens of thousands of clones, over 75% seen once; the top ten hold more than 0.75%. The sequence derives from a human donor in good health. The chain recombines TRBV19 with TRBJ1-5, with D uncertain. Sequencing used memory (CD45RA-) CD4+ T cells from blood. CDR3 amino acids: CASSIDITRAHQAQHF. The CDR3 bases are TGTGCCAGTAGTATAGATATCACTCGTGCCCATCAAGCCCAGCATTTT.